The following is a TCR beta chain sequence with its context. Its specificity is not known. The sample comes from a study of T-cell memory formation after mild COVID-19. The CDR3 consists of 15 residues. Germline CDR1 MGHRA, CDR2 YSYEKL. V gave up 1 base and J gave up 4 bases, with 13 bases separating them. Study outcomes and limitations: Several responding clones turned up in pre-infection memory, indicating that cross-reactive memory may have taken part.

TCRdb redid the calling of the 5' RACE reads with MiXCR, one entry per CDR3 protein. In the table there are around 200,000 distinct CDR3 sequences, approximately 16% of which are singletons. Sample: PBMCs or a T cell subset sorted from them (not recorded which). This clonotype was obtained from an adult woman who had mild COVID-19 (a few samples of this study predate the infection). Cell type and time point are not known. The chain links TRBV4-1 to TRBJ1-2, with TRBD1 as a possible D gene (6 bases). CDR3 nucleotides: TGCGCCAGCAGCCAAGGGCGGACAGAGGGCTATGGCTACACCTTC. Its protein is CASSQGRTEGYGYTF.